This T cell receptor beta chain appears in the sequencing data of a study of blood T cell repertoires in COVID-19. Across the whole study: The samples span acute and convalescent COVID-19 from the United States, Italy and Spain.

CDR1 is MNHEY, CDR2 SVGAGI, per germline. V lost 0 bases and J lost 0, with 8 bases in between. This CDR3 spans 15 amino acids. Original handling: The assay estimated nucleated cells by amplifying reference gene primers. Profiling relied on immunoSEQ multiplex PCR, and the TCRdb table lists in-frame clones only, not all of them. V, J and clone size derive from that table, while D and trimming were established from the DNA sequence. Of roughly 86,000 clones listed, 84% are singletons. Regarding this clone: The identical CDR3 is also encoded by other nucleotide sequences in the sample.

This receptor was identified in a man aged 55 to 70 with acute or convalescent COVID-19. The chain is built from TRBV6-5 and TRBJ1-1, with a possible D match to TRBD1 (6 bases). The material sequenced was peripheral blood. The CDR3 reads CASSYSTGVNTEAFF. The CDR3 region has the DNA TGTGCCAGCAGTTACTCGACAGGAGTGAACACTGAAGCTTTCTTT.